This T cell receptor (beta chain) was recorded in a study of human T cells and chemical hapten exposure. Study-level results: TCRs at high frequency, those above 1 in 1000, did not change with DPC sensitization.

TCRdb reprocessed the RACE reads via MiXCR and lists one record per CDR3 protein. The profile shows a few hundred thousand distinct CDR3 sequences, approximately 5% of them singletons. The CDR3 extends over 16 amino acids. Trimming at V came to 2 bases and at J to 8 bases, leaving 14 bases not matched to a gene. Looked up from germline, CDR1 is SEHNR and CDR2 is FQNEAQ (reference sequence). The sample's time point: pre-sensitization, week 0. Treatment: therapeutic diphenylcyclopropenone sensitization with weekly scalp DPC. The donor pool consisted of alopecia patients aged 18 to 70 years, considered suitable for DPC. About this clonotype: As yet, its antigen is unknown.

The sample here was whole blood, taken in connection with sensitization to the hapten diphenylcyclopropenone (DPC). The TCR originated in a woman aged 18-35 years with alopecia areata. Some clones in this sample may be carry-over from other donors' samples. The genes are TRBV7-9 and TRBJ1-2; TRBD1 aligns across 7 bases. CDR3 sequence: CASSLHRGEGGSGYTF. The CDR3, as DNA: TGTGCCAGCAGCTTACACAGGGGAGAGGGGGGCAGCGGCTACACCTTC.